This T cell receptor beta chain was recovered during a study of naive and memory T cell subsets. Cells stained for CD3, CD4, CD8, CD45RA, CD27 and viability were sorted into four CD45RA/CD27 subsets. CDR3 length equals 14 residues. Looked up from germline, CDR1 is SQVTM and CDR2 is ANQGSEA. V gave up 6 bases and J gave up 7 bases, with 22 bases separating them. This clonotype was recorded a few times. Both TRBC1 and TRBC2 were covered by a beta constant-region primer of two equimolar oligonucleotides. Four rounds of PCR amplified the ligated cDNA using nested alpha and beta constant-region primers plus SP2. TCRdb analysed the UMI-ligation and nested PCR reads with MiXCR anew, one entry per CDR3 protein. Among 100,000 to 150,000 distinct CDR3 sequences, roughly 36% were seen once, and the ten largest hold 0.75% to 1%.

The chain combines TRBV29-1 with TRBJ2-7; either TRBD1 or TRBD2 may fit D (7 bases each). The sequence was collected from a human donor in good health. Sequenced material: central memory CD4+ T cells from blood. The CDR3 DNA reads as TGCAGCGTCAAAAATCCCAGGGGGGGTGGAGAGCAGTACTTC. This translates into CSVKNPRGGGEQYF.